Listed below are T cell receptor beta chains from one sample, sequenced in a study of blood T cell repertoires in COVID-19. Clones were read by immunoSEQ multiplex PCR, and TCRdb kept only the in-frame ones, dropping some. This sample carries about 120,000 clones, roughly 89% of them seen once, and the ten largest clones take around 4.1%. Material: peripheral blood. These TCRs come from a woman between 55 and 75 years old with COVID-19, enrolled during active disease. Each CDR3 is given with its conserved first and last residue. Fields, in order: J gene, D gene, V gene, clone size, CDR3 protein, CDR3 DNA. D genes are given only for firm matches. Clone size is stated in some rows and not others, as once, few, many or a class when expanded.

J: TRBJ2-1; D: TRBD2; V: TRBV7-9; size: NA; CDR3: CASSSPGTRRYNEQFF; DNA: TGTGCCAGCAGCTCTCCCGGGACTAGGAGGTACAATGAGCAGTTCTTC
J: TRBJ2-2; D: TRBD2; V: TRBV7-6; size: NA; CDR3: CASSLNSVAGNTGELFF; DNA: TGTGCCAGCAGCTTAAACTCGGTAGCGGGTAACACCGGGGAGCTGTTTTTT
J: TRBJ2-5; D: TRBD1; V: TRBV29-1; size: NA; CDR3: CSGLRTGGWETQYF; DNA: TGCAGCGGACTTCGGACAGGGGGCTGGGAGACCCAGTACTTC
J: TRBJ2-7; D: NA; V: TRBV9; size: NA; CDR3: CASSPRFGEQYF; DNA: TGTGCCAGCAGCCCGCGTTTTGGCGAGCAGTACTTC
J: TRBJ1-1; D: NA; V: TRBV30; size: NA; CDR3: CAWKGAAAEAFF; DNA: TGTGCCTGGAAAGGGGCCGCCGCTGAAGCTTTCTTT
J: TRBJ2-5; D: TRBD2; V: TRBV5-1; size: NA; CDR3: CASSIGLAGDRQETQYF; DNA: TGCGCCAGCAGCATAGGACTAGCGGGGGACCGCCAAGAGACCCAGTACTTC
J: TRBJ2-3; D: TRBD2; V: TRBV4-1; size: NA; CDR3: CASSPQRGSTDTQYF; DNA: TGCGCCAGCAGCCCTCAGCGGGGGTCCACAGATACGCAGTATTTT
J: TRBJ1-2; D: NA; V: TRBV5-8; size: NA; CDR3: CASSPQLGGMGGYTF; DNA: TGTGCCAGCAGCCCCCAACTCGGGGGAATGGGAGGCTACACCTTC
J: TRBJ2-7; D: TRBD1; V: TRBV5-8; size: NA; CDR3: CASSPGTGIYEQYF; DNA: TGTGCCAGCAGCCCCGGGACAGGGATTTACGAGCAGTACTTC
J: TRBJ2-7; D: TRBD1; V: TRBV5-1; size: NA; CDR3: CASSLAGTGDYEQYF; DNA: TGCGCCAGCAGCTTGGCCGGGACAGGGGACTACGAGCAGTACTTC
J: TRBJ1-1; D: NA; V: TRBV11-2; size: NA; CDR3: CASSLGGPGTEAFF; DNA: TGTGCCAGCAGCTTAGGGGGGCCTGGGACTGAAGCTTTCTTT
J: TRBJ1-5; D: NA; V: TRBV6-5; size: NA; CDR3: CASRREQTRLTPQHF; DNA: TGTGCCAGCAGGAGGGAACAGACTCGGCTTACGCCCCAGCATTTT
J: TRBJ2-1; D: TRBD1; V: TRBV27; size: NA; CDR3: CASSSRQGGGPYNEQFF; DNA: TGTGCCAGCAGTTCCCGACAGGGGGGTGGCCCCTACAATGAGCAGTTCTTC
J: TRBJ1-2; D: NA; V: TRBV19; size: NA; CDR3: CASSIDQWAGYTF; DNA: TGTGCCAGTAGTATAGATCAGTGGGCTGGCTACACCTTC
J: TRBJ1-4; D: NA; V: TRBV10-3; size: NA; CDR3: CAIGGETEKLFF; DNA: TGTGCCATCGGAGGGGAGACAGAAAAACTGTTTTTT
J: TRBJ1-3; D: NA; V: TRBV30; size: NA; CDR3: CAWSVGTSGNTIYF; DNA: TGTGCCTGGAGTGTCGGGACATCTGGAAACACCATATATTTT
J: TRBJ1-5; D: TRBD1; V: TRBV6-2/TRBV6-3; size: NA; CDR3: CASSFGTGRKPQHF; DNA: TGTGCCAGCAGTTTTGGGACAGGGCGCAAGCCCCAGCATTTT
J: TRBJ2-7; D: NA; V: TRBV5-5; size: NA; CDR3: CASSPREVYLYEQYF; DNA: TGTGCCAGCAGCCCGCGAGAGGTCTACCTCTACGAGCAGTACTTC
J: TRBJ1-1; D: NA; V: TRBV6-6; size: NA; CDR3: CASRASEAFF; DNA: TGTGCCAGCAGGGCTTCGGAAGCTTTCTTT
J: TRBJ1-4; D: NA; V: TRBV19; size: NA; CDR3: CASTSSGGLGEKLFF; DNA: TGTGCCAGTACCTCCTCAGGCGGGCTGGGGGAAAAACTGTTTTTT
J: TRBJ1-2; D: NA; V: TRBV19; size: NA; CDR3: CASSIGAQTNYGYTF; DNA: TGTGCCAGTAGTATAGGGGCGCAAACCAACTATGGCTACACCTTC
J: TRBJ2-3; D: NA; V: TRBV13; size: once; CDR3: CASSPPSGGWDTQYF; DNA: TGTGCCAGCAGCCCGCCCTCGGGGGGCTGGGATACGCAGTATTTT
J: TRBJ2-7; D: TRBD1; V: TRBV5-1; size: NA; CDR3: CASRSRDRGHEQYF; DNA: TGCGCCAGCAGGTCGCGGGACAGGGGCCACGAGCAGTACTTC
J: TRBJ1-4; D: NA; V: TRBV6-2/TRBV6-3; size: NA; CDR3: CASSSPVRPSNEKLFF; DNA: TGTGCCAGCAGCTCTCCGGTGAGGCCCTCTAATGAAAAACTGTTTTTT
J: TRBJ1-1; D: NA; V: TRBV2; size: NA; CDR3: CASSGKDRPRGTEAFF; DNA: TGTGCCAGCAGTGGTAAGGACAGACCAAGAGGAACTGAAGCTTTCTTT
J: TRBJ1-5; D: NA; V: TRBV9; size: NA; CDR3: CASSVEPNQPQHF; DNA: TGTGCCAGCAGCGTAGAGCCAAATCAGCCCCAGCATTTT
J: TRBJ1-3; D: NA; V: TRBV5-1; size: NA; CDR3: CASSSGVGNTIYF; DNA: TGCGCCAGCAGCTCCGGGGTAGGAAACACCATATATTTT
J: TRBJ2-5; D: TRBD2; V: TRBV6-2/TRBV6-3; size: once; CDR3: CASSSSLAGERETQYF; DNA: TGTGCCAGCAGTTCCTCCCTAGCGGGGGAAAGGGAGACCCAGTACTTC
J: TRBJ1-6; D: TRBD1; V: TRBV12-3/TRBV12-4; size: once; CDR3: CASRWDRGSPLHF; DNA: TGTGCCAGCAGGTGGGACAGAGGTTCACCCCTCCACTTT
J: TRBJ2-5; D: NA; V: TRBV5-4; size: NA; CDR3: CASSHRLEETQYF; DNA: TGTGCCAGCAGCCACCGACTAGAAGAGACCCAGTACTTC
J: TRBJ2-7; D: NA; V: TRBV6-1; size: NA; CDR3: CASSERRVQYF; DNA: TGTGCCAGCAGTGAAAGGCGGGTCCAGTACTTC
J: TRBJ1-2; D: TRBD1; V: TRBV20-1; size: NA; CDR3: CSAGDRGGYTF; DNA: TGCAGTGCCGGCGACAGGGGTGGCTACACCTTC
J: TRBJ1-2; D: TRBD1; V: TRBV3-1/TRBV3-2; size: NA; CDR3: CASSQDRGLYGYTF; DNA: TGTGCCAGCAGCCAAGATAGGGGGCTCTATGGCTACACCTTC
J: TRBJ1-1; D: NA; V: TRBV5-6; size: NA; CDR3: CASSLGGPFLNTEAFF; DNA: TGTGCCAGCAGCCTGGGGGGGCCTTTCCTGAACACTGAAGCTTTCTTT
J: TRBJ1-2; D: NA; V: TRBV16; size: once; CDR3: CASSLSYSPPNYGYTF; DNA: TGTGCCAGCAGCCTCAGTTACAGTCCTCCTAACTATGGCTACACCTTC
J: TRBJ2-7; D: TRBD1; V: TRBV18; size: NA; CDR3: CASSPSAGGGYYEQYF; DNA: TGTGCCAGCTCACCGTCGGCAGGGGGCGGGTACTACGAGCAGTACTTC
J: TRBJ1-6; D: TRBD1; V: TRBV30; size: NA; CDR3: CAWSMWGQGDSPLHF; DNA: TGTGCCTGGAGTATGTGGGGACAGGGGGATTCACCCCTCCACTTT
J: TRBJ1-6; D: NA; V: TRBV7-9; size: NA; CDR3: CASSLGGGANSPLHF; DNA: TGTGCCAGCAGCTTAGGTGGCGGGGCGAATTCACCCCTCCACTTT
J: TRBJ1-4; D: TRBD1; V: TRBV29-1; size: few; CDR3: CSVQGAVGEKLFF; DNA: TGCAGCGTGCAGGGGGCGGTTGGGGAAAAACTGTTTTTT